This T cell receptor (beta chain) was identified during a study of blood T cell repertoires in COVID-19. In the study overall: COVID-19 samples from acute and convalescent phases originated in the United States, Italy and Spain. Nucleic acid was either cDNA or gDNA, and it came from T cells, B-cell-depleted T cells, or PBMCs.

While infection was still active, Seattle patients were enrolled and then followed longitudinally. Germline V gene data show CDR1 as LGHDT and CDR2 as YNNKEL (reference sequence). Trimming removed 5 bases at V and 2 bases at J, with 20 bases between. The CDR3 spans 17 residues. Source study methods: Nucleated cell number was recorded as an estimate derived from reference gene primer amplification. Assay: immunoSEQ multiplex PCR; the TCRdb copy retains only in-frame clones and omits some. V and J calls and clone size are given by that table; D and trimming were obtained from the DNA. The sample has about 480,000 clones; roughly nine tenths are singletons. In this sample, this clone turned up a few times.

J is TRBJ2-3 and V is TRBV3-1 (or the pseudogene TRBV3-2), with D possibly being TRBD1 (7 bases). This sequence was found in a man between 18 and 35 years old with COVID-19, enrolled during active disease. The sample taken for sequencing was peripheral blood. The CDR3 spells CASSTRRRGRNTDTQYF. The CDR3 coding sequence is TGTGCCAGCAGCACCCGCCGGAGGGGGCGTAACACAGATACGCAGTATTTT.